This TCR beta chain comes out of a study of cytomegalovirus exposure and HLA in healthy donors (dated by TCRdb to the late 2010s). Broadly, across the study: An earlier analysis of 550 to 700 of the donors reported roughly 300 Gb of sequence data and some 120 million unique TCR beta sequences from about 179 million T cells. Every repertoire in the discovery cohort had been generated on one and the same sequencing platform. A few DR-DQ haplotypes were handled as single units for association and clustering because linkage in the cohort was strong. High-throughput TCR immunosequencing, statistical association of individual TCRs with disease status, and machine learning were combined to predict cytomegalovirus infection status. A later genetic analysis used genome-wide SNP genotypes for about 60% of the roughly 700 donors, treating that subset as a discovery cohort. The genetic ancestry cluster associated with self-reported Caucasian donors included 81% of the approximately 410 genotyped donors. The later analysis used no new phenotypic data to find candidate immune exposures, relying instead on TCR beta sequences and their occurrence across donors. In an earlier analysis of 587 of the donors, high-throughput TCR beta sequencing was used to judge whether each TCR beta V gene segment behaved as functional or pseudogenic. HLA typing included class I and class II loci at four-digit resolution. Across some 400 genotyped donors of the cohort, an average of about 200,000 unique TCR beta nucleotide sequences per donor were sequenced, and 15% to 20% of those sequences were non-productive. The number of typed donors differed by locus: about 620-640 for A, B, C, DRB1 and DQB1; some 500 for DQA1; 606 for DPA1; and about 470 for DPB1. A later analysis re-examined previously published TCR beta repertoires from about 670 donors and added high-resolution HLA genotyping to investigate patterns of TCR occurrence. Donor age, sex, ethnicity and CMV serostatus were compiled together with the repertoire data. The study used immunosequencing to profile the T cell repertoires of under 700 subjects and linked those repertoires to cytomegalovirus serostatus. About 310 gigabases of sequencing data and roughly 90 million unique TCR sequences were included in an early release covering about 600 HLA-typed donors. A separate validation cohort of approximately 120 different subjects was used in addition to the roughly 720-subject first cohort. The aim of the study was to test whether cataloging public T cell receptors could identify signatures of past pathogen exposure.

Library preparation employed the immunoSEQ multiplex PCR assay. For the multiplex PCR, a mixture combining 60 forward primers for TCR Vbeta segments and 13 reverse primers for TCR Jbeta segments was used. A multiplex PCR assay on genomic DNA amplified the CDR3 region of rearranged TCR beta genes. On the Illumina HiSeq System, the amplified TCR beta libraries were sequenced as 87-base-pair reads. On the study's bioinformatics: A later analysis counted about 80 million unique TCR beta chains across the 666 repertoires, and some 11 million of these chains were shared by at least two donors. To remove PCR and sequencing errors, raw reads were error-corrected and collapsed into unique sequences using a nearest-neighbor algorithm that merged closely related sequences. To assign V, D and J gene segments, CDR3 sequences were aligned to IMGT reference sequences. Each retained sequence needed at least a six-nucleotide match to both a V gene segment and a J gene segment. A rearrangement was called productive if the CDR3 had no stop codons and remained in frame with V and J, and every other rearrangement was called non-productive. Following IMGT convention, CDR3 was defined as the stretch from the second conserved V-encoded cysteine up to the conserved J-encoded phenylalanine. In an earlier analysis of around 540 of the donors, sequences lacking an unambiguous match to a single V gene segment were excluded. An earlier analysis of fewer than 650 of the donors classified V segments as functional when productive rearrangements were above 56.7% and as segregating when the standard deviation between donors was above 5%. A statistical classification framework was developed to diagnose cytomegalovirus status using the catalog of TCR beta chain sequences. In a later analysis, V and J genes were assigned by comparing TCR nucleotide sequences against IMGT/GENE-DB human TR gene sequences. The TCRdist pipeline was used in a later analysis to assign CDR3 sequences and most-parsimonious VDJ recombination scenarios. A later analysis defined each TCR beta chain by its CDR3 amino acid sequence plus V-gene family, and excluded reads lacking a unique V-gene family. In a later analysis, around 650 highly shared, low-generation-probability nucleotide sequences were removed to address suspected cross-contamination and a sequencing artifact. A later analysis calculated a clonal expansion index for each public chain from normalized within-repertoire ranks of inferred template counts. In a later analysis, generation probabilities were computed using a VDJ recombination model fitted to out-of-frame rearrangements, and the results were checked against IGoR. Hypergeometric tests were used in a later analysis to score TCR-TCR, TCR-HLA and TCR-CMV co-occurrence, with a repertoire-size bias correction applied to the TCR pairs. To estimate false discovery rates, a later analysis permuted the HLA or CMV assignments 20 times. In a later analysis, co-occurring TCRs were grouped with DBSCAN, and TCRdist sequence similarity was added when clustering was performed within HLA-allele-positive subsets. Repertoires with fewer than 30,000 or more than 120,000 public chains were left out of co-occurrence clustering, as were five repertoires with anomalous nucleotide sharing. The immuneACCESS repertoire file appears here via TCRdb, limited to in-frame rearrangements. These files lack a portion of the clones; in checked studies, under half of the deficit traces to unresolved V genes, and the cause of the others is not known. That table is the source of V, J and clone size, and D and trimming were worked out from the DNA. Here the sample has roughly 200,000 clones; approximately 78% occur a single time. The top ten constitute approximately 2.5% of the sample.

The paper as a whole reports these results and caveats: In a later analysis, TCR association rates were found to vary across HLA loci, with the most associated TCRs seen for DRB1 alleles and the fewest for HLA-C alleles. The study listed 150 to 200 TCR beta chains as associated with cytomegalovirus. Presence/absence analyses assumed roughly uniform sequencing depth across donors, an assumption that may not hold. Specific HLA alleles were associated with 15,000 to 20,000 TCR beta sequences at a false discovery rate of 0.05 in a later analysis. A later analysis found that most CMV-associated TCR beta chains appeared HLA-restricted, with HLA associations seemingly driven largely by CMV exposure. In a later genetic analysis, fewer N-insertions in productive TCRs were reported among donors in an Asian-associated ancestry cluster than the approximately 710-donor mean. Assigning TCR associations to individual alleles was difficult when HLA alleles, especially DR and DQ, strongly co-occurred. The only immune exposure information available for the cohort was CMV serostatus. The cohort was sequenced for TCR beta chains only, and without alpha or paired-chain data the features that could be detected were limited. Linkage disequilibrium might explain the correlated functional status among segregating V segments, but an unknown experimental factor could not be ruled out. Because counts were too low, 15 to 20 rarely observed V segments, including chromosome 9 orphons, were excluded from the earlier analysis of 500 to 700 of the donors. An earlier analysis of around 500 of the donors showed that most TCR beta V segments appeared in productive rearrangements either about 87% or about 30% of the time, which broadly matched IMGT annotations. Across donors, most TCR sequences were observed very rarely, whereas some public TCRs were present in many individuals. A further reported finding was that TCR beta sequences accurately predicted the HLA-A and HLA-B alleles for most subjects in the first cohort. Cytomegalovirus status was reported to be diagnosed by the classifier with high specificity and sensitivity in both the original and validation cohorts. A group of highly shared sequence variants was considered likely to be a technical artifact of the sequencing pipeline. Several of the top co-occurrence clusters appeared to be linked to parvovirus B19, influenza, CMV and Epstein-Barr virus, according to a later analysis. Because HLA typing was unavailable for some donors at each locus, only the typed subset was used in association tests. In a later analysis, HLA-associated TCR beta chains were found to be more clonally expanded and to have lower generation probabilities than equally common non-associated chains. The authors suggested that the approach could potentially be extended to other disease states and immunological phenotypes. A few of the identified cytomegalovirus-associated TCR beta chains were confirmed in vitro to be specific for cytomegalovirus antigens. An association between a missense DCLRE1C variant and V-gene and J-gene trimming of TCR beta chains was found in a later genetic analysis and replicated in an independent cohort. Because the 87-base-pair reads could not distinguish some IMGT-functional V segments, including TRBV6-2 and TRBV6-3, those segments were excluded.

The cohort was made up of 650 to 700 healthy bone marrow donors. Cohort members were all nominally healthy when sampled, although unrecorded immune exposures were likely present. The donor was CMV seronegative and belonged to the group of 350 or so seronegative cohort members. Every donor gave a peripheral blood sample, and the peripheral blood mononuclear cells from that sample were used for TCR beta sequencing. The Qiagen DNeasy Blood Extraction Kit was used to extract genomic DNA from the blood cell samples. The germline V gene sets CDR1 to SGHRS and CDR2 to YFSETQ. The CDR3 runs 15 residues from the cysteine to the phenylalanine. The sequence is cut down to CDR3 DNA, 45 bases in frame from base 1. Relative to germline, V is 1 base shorter and J is 3 bases shorter, with 8 bases between their ends. As regards this clone: Its antigen is not yet known. No clone much larger than this one lies a single base away; base qualities are absent.

Recombination linked TRBV5-1 to TRBJ2-6; the D gene is perhaps TRBD1, on 7 matching bases. The receptor was isolated from a woman between 40 and 55 years old in good health and CMV-seronegative. The material sequenced was PBMCs. In nucleotide form, the sequence is TGCGCCAGCAGCTTGCAGGGGGGTGGGGCCAACGTCCTGACTTTC. Its product reads: CASSLQGGGANVLTF.